This T cell receptor (beta chain) emerged from a study of blood T cell repertoires in COVID-19. Overall study: Samples of COVID-19 (acute and convalescent) were obtained from the United States, Italy and Spain. In each case, the material was cDNA or gDNA derived from T cells, B-cell-depleted T cells, or PBMCs.

This clone was detected ten times or more. Seattle participants joined during active infection and were tracked over time. V was trimmed by 4 bases and J by 9 bases, leaving 13 bases between them. Germline CDR1 MNHEY, CDR2 SVGAGI. The CDR3 length is 13 residues. In the authors' workflow: Amplification with reference gene primers provided the estimates of nucleated cell counts. Clones were sequenced by immunoSEQ multiplex PCR, and TCRdb holds only the in-frame ones, with some missing. V, J and clone size were drawn from that table, and D and trimming were deduced from the DNA. The top ten clones hold under 8.5% of a sample with 500,000 to 600,000 clones, around nine tenths of them seen once.

This chain uses TRBV6-5 with TRBJ2-1; a possible D gene is TRBD2 (6 bases). The sequence was collected from a woman in her forties or fifties with COVID-19, enrolled during active disease. Sequencing was carried out using peripheral blood. As DNA, the CDR3 is TGTGCCAGCAGTTCAGGACTAAGGGGTGAGCAGTTCTTC. This gives the protein CASSSGLRGEQFF.